Listed here are 14 T cell receptor beta chains from one sample, sequenced in a study of T cell clonality in common variable immunodeficiency. Broader study findings: Reportedly, TCR beta sequences from common variable immunodeficiency showed fewer deletions and N-nucleotide insertions.

These receptors' antigens are unknown. Repertoires were generated with immunoSEQ multiplex PCR, while TCRdb's copy carries only in-frame clones and drops some. Recorded here are about 20,000 clones, with no singletons, and the ten leading clones hold 2.6%. The material sequenced was peripheral blood mononuclear cells. These receptors were obtained from a human donor with common variable immunodeficiency.

This clone has only a few counts. CDR3 sequence reads: CASLGGAGGSYEQYF. The CDR3 DNA, read in part, is TGTGCCAGCCTGGGGGGAGCGGGAGGGTCCTACGAG. V is TRBV7-2 and J is TRBJ2-7; 10 bases map to TRBD2. The read falls 3 residues short of the CDR3 end, and the missing part is taken from the germline J gene. V lost 8 bases to trimming and J lost 1 base; unmatched junction nucleotides: 8. The CDR3 is made up of 15 amino acids. Germline CDR1 is SGHTA and CDR2 is FQGNSA.

This clone showed up just a few times. With the read ending 3 residues before the CDR3 end, the germline J gene is used to fill in that end. This chain uses TRBV7-6 with TRBJ2-1; 7 bases are shared with TRBD2. Unmatched junction bases numbered 5, after V lost 0 bases and J lost 6 bases. Germline-derived CDR1 and CDR2 are SGHVS and FNYEAQ. The CDR3 has 15 amino acids. Here the CDR3 reads CASSLAGGDFNEQFF. The covered CDR3 bases are TGTGCCAGCAGCTTAGCGGGGGGGGATTTCAATGAG.

As to this clone: Read coverage stops 3 residues before the CDR3 terminus; the germline J gene supplies the remainder. The rearrangement links TRBV18 to TRBJ1-4, with D possibly matching TRBD1 (6 bases). Germline V gene data show CDR1 as KGHSH and CDR2 as LQKENI. V shed 4 bases and J shed 7 bases, with 10 bases lying between them. This CDR3 spans 13 amino acids. CDR3 protein: CASSLDRSEKLFF. The DNA read from the CDR3 is TGTGCCAGCTCACTCGACAGGTCTGAAAAA.

This clone was found a few times. The CDR3 region is CASSPKGAGNQPQHF. CDR3 DNA (partial): TGTGCCAGCTCACCAAAGGGGGCCGGCAATCAGCCC. The rearrangement links TRBV18 to TRBJ1-5; 7 positions match TRBD1. The observed sequence ends 3 residues before the CDR3 terminus, with the missing tail filled in from the germline J gene. This CDR3 is built from 15 residues. The V and J ends lost 2 bases and 2 bases, in that order; junction bases with no gene match: 3. Per the germline V gene, CDR1 is KGHSH and CDR2 is LQKENI.

Concerning this clone: Read data end 3 residues before the CDR3 end; the end is taken from the germline J gene. This sequence joins TRBV7-9 and TRBJ2-5; 9 bases agree with TRBD2. Germline CDR1 is SEHNR and CDR2 is FQNEAQ (reference sequence). Unmatched junction bases numbered 9, after V lost 5 bases and J lost 5 bases. The CDR3 extends over 15 amino acids. CDR3 DNA, as far as it was read: TGTGCCAGCAGCCCCGCGGGGGGGCCGGATGAGACC. This translates into CASSPAGGPDET. The full-length CDR3 reads as CASSPAGGPDETQYF.

This clone has only a few counts. The read ends 3 residues shy of where the CDR3 ends; the end is completed using the germline J gene. The V gene is TRBV19, the J gene TRBJ2-5; the match to TRBD1 covers 7 bases. CDR1 and CDR2 from the germline V gene are LNHDA and SQIVND (reference sequence). This CDR3 is 14 amino acids long. After removal of 7 bases from V and 4 bases from J, the junction contained 9 bases not matched to a gene. The CDR3: CASMRDSPGETQYF. Incomplete CDR3 DNA: TGTGCCAGTATGAGGGACAGTCCCGGAGAGACC. Full variable domain (remainder filled in from reference TRBV19 and TRBJ2-5): DGGITQSPKYLFRKEGQNVTLSCEQNLNHDAMYWYRQDPGQGLRLIYYSQIVNDFQKGDIAEGYSVSREKKESFPLTVTSAQKNPTAFYLCASMRDSPGETQYFGPGTRLLVL.

With respect to this clone: The read comes to an end 3 residues before the CDR3 does, leaving the germline J gene to fill in the end. The chain uses TRBV6-2 or TRBV6-3 and TRBJ2-5, with D possibly matching TRBD1 (5 bases). Germline V gives CDR1 MNHEY, CDR2 SVGEGT. V lost 4 bases and J lost 3, with 9 bases in between. The CDR3 has 13 residues. The CDR3 here is CASSSRQKETQYF. The sequenced CDR3 bases are TGTGCCAGCAGTTCCCGACAGAAAGAGACC.

This clone was seen a few times. Read data end 3 residues before the CDR3 end; the end is taken from the germline J gene. The V gene is TRBV6-2 or TRBV6-3, the J gene TRBJ1-2, with TRBD1 matching 9 bases. After removal of 6 bases from V and 4 bases from J, the junction contained 6 bases not matched to a gene. Germline V lookup: CDR1 MNHEY, CDR2 SVGEGT. This CDR3 spans 14 amino acids. The part of the CDR3 DNA that was read is TGTGCCAGCAGGGGGACAGGGCTGTTCTATGGC. Its translation is CASRGTGLFYG. Given in full, the CDR3 is CASRGTGLFYGYTF.

Worth noting for this clone: The read finishes 3 residues shy of the CDR3 end, and the germline J gene is used to complete it. The chain carries TRBV6-2 or TRBV6-3 and TRBJ2-5; 11 positions match TRBD2. V dropped 4 bases and J dropped 4; count of bases not matched to a gene: 8. This CDR3 has 16 residues. Per germline, CDR1 MNHEY and CDR2 SVGEGT. CDR3 region: CASSWGSGGAPETQYF. Partial CDR3 DNA: TGTGCCAGCAGTTGGGGTAGCGGGGGGGCCCCAGAGACC.

Of note for this clone: Read coverage stops 3 residues before the CDR3 terminus; the germline J gene supplies the remainder. The chain is built from TRBV18 and TRBJ2-1, with TRBD2 identical over 7 bases. The CDR3 is made up of 17 amino acids. Germline V CDR1 and CDR2: KGHSH, LQKENI. The ends lost 1 base at V and 4 bases at J; junction bases unmatched: 10. Partial CDR3 DNA: TGTGCCAGCTCACCACGCCTCGGCGGGGGAGCATACAATGAG. It encodes CASSPRLGGGAYNE. In full, the CDR3 reads CASSPRLGGGAYNEQFF. Complete variable domain (other parts from reference TRBV18 and TRBJ2-1): NAGVMQNPRHLVRRRGQEARLRCSPMKGHSHVYWYRQLPEEGLKFMVYLQKENIIDESGMPKERFSAEFPKEGPSILRIQQVVRGDSAAYFCASSPRLGGGAYNEQFFGPGTRLTVL.

As for this clone: The read comes to an end 3 residues before the CDR3 does, leaving the germline J gene to fill in the end. The V call is TRBV2, the J call TRBJ2-5; 11 nucleotides line up with TRBD2. CDR3 length equals 14 residues. Germline V gene lookup returns CDR1 SNHLY and CDR2 FYNNEI. V trimming: 4 bases; J trimming: 6 bases; junction bases outside the gene matches: 4. The CDR3 bases that were read are TGTGCCAGCAGTGCGGTAGCGGGGGGGCAGACC. Protein product: CASSAVAGGQT. The CDR3 in its entirety is CASSAVAGGQTQYF.

This clone has a handful of counts. Read coverage stops 3 residues before the CDR3 terminus; the germline J gene supplies the remainder. V usage is TRBV7-3 and J usage is TRBJ2-1, with a weak D call TRBD2 (5 bases). This CDR3 has 18 amino acids. The germline V and J ends were trimmed by 0 bases and 7 bases, with 22 bases remaining between them. Germline CDR1 and CDR2: SGHTA and FQGTGA. CDR3 bases read: TGTGCCAGCAGCTTAACGTTCGTCGACCGGGGAAGACGGAATGAG. Protein product: CASSLTFVDRGRRNE. The full CDR3 is CASSLTFVDRGRRNEQFF.

This clone was counted between two and nine times. The read comes to an end 3 residues before the CDR3 does, leaving the germline J gene to fill in the end. The chain has TRBV6-2 or TRBV6-3 and TRBJ2-2; 12 bases map to TRBD2. V lost 6 bases and J lost 6; bases outside the gene matches: 2. Per the germline V gene, CDR1 is MNHEY and CDR2 is SVGEGT. This CDR3 is built from 14 residues. Incomplete CDR3 DNA: TGTGCCAGCAGGCTAGCGGGAGGGGCCGGGGAG. Its protein product is CASRLAGGAGE. The full CDR3 sequence reads CASRLAGGAGELFF.

The CDR3 DNA, read in part, is TGTGCCTGGATCACCCCCCGGACTAGCTACAATGAG. Its protein is CAWITPRTSYNE. The entire CDR3 is CAWITPRTSYNEQFF. The V call is TRBV30, the J call TRBJ2-1, with TRBD2 matching 7 bases. The read is 3 residues too short to cover the CDR3 end, so that end is filled in from the germline J gene. Unmatched junction bases numbered 9, after V lost 4 bases and J lost 3 bases. The CDR3 has 15 residues. Germline CDR1 and CDR2: GTSNPN and SVGIG (reference sequence).